This T cell receptor (beta chain) comes out of a study of T cell repertoires in cytomegalovirus infection. Study-level background: Matching HLA type, along with CMV infection, was indicated by public TCR beta signatures. Study results and limitations: HLA-C-restricted CMV clonotypes gave the most frequent clonotype in two of eight donors. Individuals carrying CMV plus the relevant HLA were identified by cumulative frequency of public TCR beta families.

CDR1 is SQVTM, CDR2 ANQGSEA, per germline. There are 14 residues in the CDR3. V lost 6 bases, J lost 6 bases, and 18 bases lay in between. In regard to this clonotype: Its specificity is unknown.

TCRdb independently ran MiXCR on the reads; one entry per CDR3 protein. The table shows approximately 290,000 distinct CDR3 sequences, with about a quarter occurring only once. The clonotype comes from a human donor in good health (CMV status not recorded). Some clones in this sample may be carry-over from other donors' samples. Sequencing input: PBMCs. The chain links TRBV29-1 to TRBJ2-1; tentative D call: TRBD2 (6 bases). The CDR3 nucleotides read TGCAGCGTGGTCCCTCAGACTAGACCCAATGAGCAGTTCTTC. It specifies CSVVPQTRPNEQFF.